One sample yielded the 26 T cell receptor beta chains listed below, sequenced in a study of T cells in Graves' hyperthyroidism and ophthalmopathy (dated by TCRdb to the late 2010s). Receptors were amplified or captured by multiplex PCR. Sequencing instrument: Illumina HiSeq 2000. The TCR beta CDR3 regions were amplified from the RNA transcripts. A first-round RT-PCR of the TCR CDR3 used the HTBI primer set with the Qiagen OneStep RT-PCR kit. The public reads were quality trimmed at Q25 with fastp and then assembled into clones with MiXCR by TCRdb, keeping productive beta chains. Each CDR3 protein appears once, grouped with its most common genes and DNA. This sample is represented by about 700,000 distinct CDR3 sequences; around 15% of them were singletons. Approximately 10% of the sample belongs to the ten largest clones. Sequencing was carried out using blood. Every receptor here comes from a woman aged 18 to 35 with Graves' hyperthyroidism.

The chain uses TRBV5-1 and TRBJ2-7; D is undetermined. The CDR3 spans 13 residues. The germline V gene has CDR1 SGHRS and CDR2 YFSETQ. Trimming cost V 0 bases and J 5 bases, with 9 bases left between them. CDR3 DNA sequence: TGCGCCAGCAGCTTGGAGTGGGCCGACGAGCAGTACTTC. It is translated as CASSLEWADEQYF. The full variable domain, with the rest looked up from reference TRBV5-1 and TRBJ2-7, is KAGVTQTPRYLIKTRGQQVTLSCSPISGHRSVSWYQQTPGQGLQFLFEYFSETQRNKGNFPGRFSGRQFSNSRSEMNVSTLELGDSALYLCASSLEWADEQYFGPGTRLTVT.

The sample holds a few counts of this clonotype. The gene calls are TRBV19 and TRBJ1-1; D might be TRBD1 (5 bases). The CDR3 has 14 residues. V was trimmed by 3 bases and J by 2 bases, leaving 10 bases between them. Germline V gene sequence: CDR1 LNHDA, CDR2 SQIVND (reference sequence). The CDR3 here is CASSMGGLNTEAFF. The DNA for the CDR3 is TGTGCCAGTAGTATGGGGGGACTCAACACTGAAGCTTTCTTT.

This clonotype has ten or more counts. This chain connects TRBV18 to TRBJ1-1, with 7 bases fitting TRBD1. V was clipped by 3 bases and J by 0 bases; unmatched bases: 4. The CDR3 contains 15 residues. The germline CDR1 and CDR2 sequences are KGHSH and LQKENI. CDR3 residues: CASSPPGQMNTEAFF. CDR3 coding DNA: TGTGCCAGCTCACCCCCGGGACAGATGAACACTGAAGCTTTCTTT.

Concerning this clonotype: A junction boundary mismatches the germline segment, possibly from a read error. The chain links TRBV6-1 to TRBJ2-5; TRBD1 aligns across 7 bases. Germline V CDR1 and CDR2: MNHNS, SASEGT. The length of the CDR3 is 15 residues. For the CDR3, the DNA is TGTGCCAGCAGCCGGGGACGGTTCGACAGGGAAAATGTAGACTTC. Its protein product is CASSRGRFDRENVDF.

Of note for this clonotype: Possible read error: a much larger clone is one base away. The genes are TRBV6-1 and TRBJ2-1, with a possible D match to TRBD1 (6 bases). The CDR3 spans 14 residues. From germline, CDR1 is MNHNS and CDR2 SASEGT. V was cut by 6 bases and J by 10 bases, with 19 bases left in between. The CDR3 here is CASRRSGGQGEQFF. CDR3 nucleotides: TGTGCCAGCAGGCGGTCTGGGGGCCAGGGGGAGCAGTTCTTC.

This clonotype was seen repeatedly, ten times or more. The chain employs TRBV20-1 and TRBJ2-1, with 10 bases identical to TRBD2. Per germline, CDR1 DFQATT and CDR2 SNEGSKA (reference sequence). This CDR3 region has 16 residues. V lost 6 bases to trimming and J lost 5 bases; unmatched junction nucleotides: 13. The chain's CDR3 is CSALERGGLADNEQFF. CDR3 nucleotides: TGCAGTGCCCTAGAGAGGGGTGGACTAGCGGACAATGAGCAGTTCTTC.

CDR3 DNA: TGCAGTGCTAGAGATCCCTGGCAGGGGATTGGAAACACCATATATTTT. Its translation: CSARDPWQGIGNTIYF. The chain joins TRBV20-1 to TRBJ1-3; TRBD1 might be the D (6 bases). Germline V gives CDR1 DFQATT, CDR2 SNEGSKA (reference sequence). Trimming took 0 bases from V and 3 from J, leaving 15 bases between them. The CDR3 consists of 16 residues.

The sample holds many counts of this clonotype. J is TRBJ2-7 and V is TRBV20-1; 10 bases line up with TRBD2. Per the germline V gene, CDR1 is DFQATT and CDR2 is SNEGSKA (reference sequence). The CDR3 is 15 amino acids. Losses at the gene ends were 4 bases for V and 7 bases for J; bases not matched to a gene: 13. Here the CDR3 reads CSAILLAGWAREQYF. CDR3 coding DNA: TGCAGTGCTATTTTACTAGCGGGATGGGCACGGGAGCAGTACTTC.

This clonotype was found a few times. CDR3 sequence: CASSQGKADSYNEQFF. CDR3 coding DNA: TGTGCCAGCAGCCAAGGAAAAGCGGACTCCTACAATGAGCAGTTCTTC. The V gene is TRBV3-1, the J gene TRBJ2-1; a weak D match, TRBD2 (5 bases). This CDR3 is 16 amino acids long. CDR1 is LGHDT, CDR2 YNNKEL, per germline (reference sequence). The V end lost 1 base, the J end lost 0 bases, and 10 bases lay between the germline ends.

This clonotype was counted at least ten times. This rearrangement joins TRBV7-8 to TRBJ1-1; TRBD1 is a possible D gene (6 bases). Germline assignment: CDR1 SGHVS and CDR2 FQNEAQ. The CDR3 sequence is 13 residues long. The V end lost 5 bases, the J end lost 4 bases, and 11 bases lay between the germline ends. CDR3 loop: CASSGEGGTEAFF. As DNA, the CDR3 is TGTGCCAGCAGCGGCGAGGGGGGCACTGAAGCTTTCTTT.

As to this clonotype: With a much larger clone just one base away, this may be a read error. The chain is built from TRBV7-3 and TRBJ2-7, with 10 bases identical to TRBD1. Germline CDR1 is SGHTA and CDR2 is FQGTGA. The CDR3 is 17 residues long. The CDR3 coding sequence is TGTGCCGGCAGCTCAAACCATCGGGACAGGGGTTACTACGAGCAGTACTTC. Translation: CAGSSNHRDRGYYEQYF.

This clonotype has a count of ten or more. The chain links TRBV2 to TRBJ1-6; D is possibly TRBD1 (5 bases). The CDR3 runs to 16 residues. V lost 5 bases and J 7 bases, leaving 18 bases between the germline ends. Germline V CDR1 and CDR2: SNHLY, FYNNEI. The CDR3 nucleotides are TGTGCCAGCAGTCTGAGACCCGGACGGGGGAATTCACCCCTCCACTTT. It is translated as CASSLRPGRGNSPLHF.

Comments on this clonotype: This is likely a read error, given that the CDR3 carries no conserved phenylalanine or tryptophan at its end. This chain connects TRBV7-3 to TRBJ2-1, with 14 bases identical to TRBD2. The length of the CDR3 is 15 residues. Germline V gene data show CDR1 as SGHTA and CDR2 as FQGTGA. The junction had 3 bases not matched to a gene; V was cut back by 6 bases and J by 5 bases. The CDR3, as DNA: TGTGCCAGCAGAAGGACTAGCGGGGGGAACAATGAGCAGTTCCTC. It translates to CASRRTSGGNNEQFL.

The chain is built from TRBV14 and TRBJ1-1, with TRBD1 identical over 11 bases. Trimming removed 0 bases from V and 6 bases from J; junction bases left unmatched: 3. The germline CDR1 and CDR2 sequences are SGHDN and FVKESK. This CDR3 spans 15 amino acids. The CDR3 DNA follows: TGTGCCAGCAGCCAAGACCCGGGACAGGGGGCTGAAGCTTTCTTT. Its protein is CASSQDPGQGAEAFF.

This clonotype was seen repeatedly, ten times or more. V is TRBV7-2 and J is TRBJ2-1; 11 bases map to TRBD2. Trimming at V came to 1 base and at J to 6 bases, leaving 2 bases not matched to a gene. Germline V gene sequence: CDR1 SGHTA, CDR2 FQGNSA. The CDR3 is made up of 15 amino acids. CDR3 sequence (DNA): TGTGCCAGCAGCTTAGTCACTAGCGGGAGCAATGAGCAGTTCTTC. Amino acids: CASSLVTSGSNEQFF.

The chain carries TRBV6-5 and TRBJ1-3; no clear D. Germline CDR1 MNHEY, CDR2 SVGAGI. Trimming took 0 bases from V and 4 from J, leaving 10 bases between them. This CDR3 has 15 residues. This CDR3 reads CASSYSRFGGNTIYF. The DNA for the CDR3 is TGTGCCAGCAGTTACTCCCGGTTCGGAGGAAACACCATATATTTT.

This clonotype came up many times. This rearrangement joins TRBV2 to TRBJ1-2; a possible D gene is TRBD1 (6 bases). The germline gives CDR1 SNHLY, CDR2 FYNNEI. V gave up 4 bases and J gave up 3 bases, with 12 bases separating them. This CDR3 contains 14 residues. DNA for the CDR3: TGTGCCAGCAGTGTCTCAGGGGCGGACTATGGCTACACCTTC. It encodes CASSVSGADYGYTF.

This chain connects TRBV6-1 to TRBJ2-1; D remains ambiguous. The CDR3 length is 11 residues. The V gene's germline CDR1 is MNHNS and CDR2 SASEGT. V lost 4 bases, J lost 7 bases, and 5 bases lay in between. The CDR3 region has the DNA TGTGCCAGCAGTGGGTTGAATGAGCAGTTCTTC. It is translated as CASSGLNEQFF.

In its sample, this clonotype was seen many times. V is TRBV2 and J is TRBJ2-1; D call uncertain. The CDR3 loop spans 16 amino acids. From germline, CDR1 is SNHLY and CDR2 FYNNEI. The ends were cut back, 2 bases at V and 6 bases at J, with 17 bases in the middle. DNA of the CDR3: TGTGCCAGCAGTGAAATCCGCACTACCTCCAGCAATGAGCAGTTCTTC. This encodes CASSEIRTTSSNEQFF.

Many counts were recorded for this clonotype. This sequence joins TRBV2 and TRBJ1-5, with D possibly being TRBD1 (5 bases). The CDR3 is 15 residues long. Germline values: CDR1 SNHLY, CDR2 FYNNEI. Trimming left V 6 bases short and J 0 bases short, with 12 bases between. The CDR3 is CASRGGTDSNQPQHF. CDR3 nucleotide sequence: TGTGCCAGCAGGGGGGGGACGGATAGCAATCAGCCCCAGCATTTT. The variable domain in full, with the rest retrieved from reference TRBV2 and TRBJ1-5, is EPEVTQTPSHQVTQMGQEVILRCVPISNHLYFYWYRQILGQKVEFLVSFYNNEISEKSEIFDDQFSVERPDGSNFTLKIRSTKLEDSAMYFCASRGGTDSNQPQHFGDGTRLSIL.

This clonotype was recorded at least ten times. The chain is built from TRBV27 and TRBJ1-3; possibly TRBD1 for D (6 bases). The CDR3 length is 15 residues. Looked up from germline, CDR1 is MNHEY and CDR2 is SMNVEV (reference sequence). V gave up 4 bases and J gave up 2 bases, with 12 bases separating them. This chain's CDR3 is CASSSATGTGNTIYF. CDR3 sequence (DNA): TGTGCCAGCAGTTCCGCAACAGGGACTGGAAACACCATATATTTT.

This clonotype was found many times. This sequence joins TRBV28 and TRBJ2-5, with a possible D match to TRBD1 (5 bases). Trimming removed 5 bases from V and 3 bases from J, with 19 bases in between. This CDR3 region has 16 residues. CDR1 and CDR2 (germline): MDHEN, SYDVKM. The DNA of the CDR3 is TGTGCCAGCAGTGGGGCGACAGTACTGGAAAAAGAGACCCAGTACTTC. Protein product: CASSGATVLEKETQYF.

The rearrangement uses TRBV2 and TRBJ2-2, with D tentatively TRBD1 or TRBD2 (5 bases each). Per the germline V gene, CDR1 is SNHLY and CDR2 is FYNNEI. The CDR3 loop spans 14 amino acids. Trimming took off 6 bases at V and 3 bases at J, with 11 bases between the two ends. The CDR3 DNA follows: TGTGCCAGCAGGAAAATGGGGGACACCGGGGAGCTGTTTTTT. Encoded protein: CASRKMGDTGELFF. The full variable domain, in which reference TRBV2 and TRBJ2-2 provide the parts outside the CDR3, is EPEVTQTPSHQVTQMGQEVILRCVPISNHLYFYWYRQILGQKVEFLVSFYNNEISEKSEIFDDQFSVERPDGSNFTLKIRSTKLEDSAMYFCASRKMGDTGELFFGEGSRLTVL.

This chain links TRBV20-1 with TRBJ1-3; tentatively, D is TRBD1 (5 bases). The CDR3 length is 16 residues. V was clipped by 0 bases and J by 4 bases, with 16 bases between them. Germline lookup yields CDR1 DFQATT and CDR2 SNEGSKA (reference sequence). The CDR3 bases are TGCAGTGCTAGAGATTCTTCGGGTGAGGGGGGAAACACCATATATTTT. It yields the protein CSARDSSGEGGNTIYF.

V usage is TRBV4-1 and J usage is TRBJ2-7, with 9 nucleotides matching TRBD1. Germline V lookup: CDR1 MGHRA, CDR2 YSYEKL. J gave up 2 bases and V 5 bases, and 7 bases lay outside the gene matches. The CDR3 runs 15 residues. CDR3 bases: TGCGCCAGCAGCGCCTCCGGGACAGGGACCTACGAGCAGTACTTC. It translates to CASSASGTGTYEQYF.

The V gene is TRBV20-1, the J gene TRBJ2-7; D is tentatively TRBD1 or TRBD2 (5 bases each). The CDR3 covers 15 residues. In germline, CDR1 is DFQATT, CDR2 SNEGSKA (reference sequence). With 0 bases removed from V and 4 bases from J, the gap between germline ends came to 16 bases. The CDR3 bases are TGCAGTGCTAGAGATGTTCAGGGAGCATTTTACGAGCAGTACTTC. Protein product: CSARDVQGAFYEQYF.